Included here is one T cell receptor beta chain sequence, with context. Its target is not known. This entry belongs to a study of T-cell memory formation after mild COVID-19. In the study overall: TCR clusters were mostly donor specific.

Using its own MiXCR run on the 5' RACE reads, TCRdb lists one record per CDR3 protein. The data show about 190,000 distinct CDR3 sequences, with about 16% seen just once and 2% to 3% held by the top ten. General study findings and limits: Some SARS-CoV-2-responding clones were already detected in memory before infection.

V lost 8 bases and J lost 2, with 12 bases in between. The CDR3 sequence is 12 residues long. Germline V gene lookup returns CDR1 DFQATT and CDR2 SNEGSKA (reference sequence). This sequence joins TRBV20-1 and TRBJ2-5; D is unresolved. Sequenced sample: PBMCs or a T cell subset sorted from them (not recorded which). The TCR originated in an adult woman who had mild COVID-19 (a few samples of this study predate the infection). Cell type and time point are not known. The CDR3: CSTRYGQETQYF. CDR3 in DNA: TGCAGTACAAGATACGGACAAGAGACCCAGTACTTC.